This record looks at one T cell receptor beta chain sequence and its context. Its antigen is not known. PCR amplification relied on 60 Vbeta primers (plus 13 Jbeta primers). Original handling: About 83 million unique TCR beta chains, about 12 million shared, were counted in a later analysis. Repertoires were generated with immunoSEQ multiplex PCR, while TCRdb's copy carries only in-frame clones and drops some. That table furnishes V, J and clone size, whereas the DNA furnished D and trimming. This sample carries more than 200,000 clones, nearly 80% of them seen once, and the ten largest clones take 1.5% to 2%. The sample is drawn from a study of cytomegalovirus exposure and HLA in healthy donors. The V segment lost 4 bases and the J segment 2 bases; nucleotides outside the gene matches: 6. Germline-derived CDR1 and CDR2 are SQVTM and ANQGSEA. This CDR3 is built from 14 residues. Study outcomes and limitations: Some segments of the V type, notably TRBV6-2 and TRBV6-3, were excluded as indistinguishable. Most CMV-associated TCR beta chains were later found to appear HLA-restricted.

Sequencing was carried out using PBMCs. The rearrangement joins TRBV29-1 to TRBJ2-7; 9 nucleotides agree with TRBD1. The TCR originated in a male donor in good health and CMV-seronegative. CDR3 sequence reads: CSVVGTGKTYEQYF. The CDR3 DNA reads as TGCAGCGTTGTGGGGACAGGGAAAACCTACGAGCAGTACTTC.